This section outlines one TCR beta chain sequence together with its context. As yet, its antigen is unknown. A much bigger clone sits one base away, suggesting this may be a read error. This entry belongs to a study of glioma-infiltrating T cells. Study in general: Before surgery, glioma patients received dexamethasone for at most six days.

Germline V gene sequence: CDR1 MDHEN, CDR2 SYDVKM. This CDR3 has 12 amino acids. TCR alpha and beta CDR3 regions were amplified from RNA using iRepertoire nested multiplex PCR. TCRdb re-called the multiplex PCR reads with MiXCR, one entry per CDR3 protein. The sample has a few hundred thousand distinct CDR3 sequences; less than 50% are singletons. Study conclusions and caveats: CDR3 overlap between tissue and blood was very small. A blood CDR3 motif signature was depleted in highly divergent patients.

The rearrangement uses TRBV28 and TRBJ1-3; D is unclear. This clonotype was sampled from a human donor with low-grade glioma or glioblastoma, undergoing nonglioma brain surgery, or in good health (not recorded which). The specimen sequenced was glioma tissue, nonneoplastic brain tissue, or PBMCs (not recorded which). CDR3 nucleotide sequence: TGTGCCAGCGGTTTATCTACAAACACCATATATTTT. Its protein is CASGLSTNTIYF.